These 26 T cell receptor beta chains were sequenced from one sample in a study of shared T cell receptors in the human thymus. Generated by immunoSEQ multiplex PCR, the TCRdb table keeps only in-frame clones and is missing some. The table has about 660,000 clones, approximately 90% seen once. This sample also belongs to another study, concerning human thymus T cells.

The sequenced sample was thymocytes. Every receptor here comes from a boy in the first two years of life with a congenital heart defect.

This chain links TRBV10-3 with TRBJ2-3; 8 bases match TRBD1. Germline V lookup: CDR1 ENHRY, CDR2 SYGVKD. The trim removed 8 bases at V and 6 bases at J, leaving 4 bases unmatched. This CDR3 is 12 amino acids long. The DNA for the CDR3 is TGTGCCATCTCACAGGGGGAGGATACGCAGTATTTT. Amino acid sequence: CAISQGEDTQYF.

This clone has just one count. J is TRBJ2-3 and V is TRBV28; D is ambiguous. With 7 bases removed from V and 2 bases from J, the gap between germline ends came to 10 bases. The CDR3 consists of 13 residues. Germline assignment: CDR1 MDHEN and CDR2 SYDVKM. DNA of the CDR3: TGTGCCAGCACCCCCCACTCCACAGATACGCAGTATTTT. It specifies CASTPHSTDTQYF.

This sequence joins TRBV10-3 and TRBJ1-2; D uncertain. CDR3 length: 14 residues. Germline values: CDR1 ENHRY, CDR2 SYGVKD. V was pared by 2 bases and J by 2 bases, with 9 bases between. The CDR3 DNA reads as TGTGCCATCAGTGAGAAACTGACAAACTATGGCTACACCTTC. Translation: CAISEKLTNYGYTF.

This sequence joins TRBV19 and TRBJ2-1, with 7 bases identical to TRBD1. Trimming removed 7 bases from V and 4 bases from J; junction bases left unmatched: 13. Germline CDR1 and CDR2: LNHDA and SQIVND (reference sequence). The CDR3 is 16 residues long. The CDR3 bases are TGTGCCAGTAATGAGGTTAAGGGGGCCGAGTACAATGAGCAGTTCTTC. Translated: CASNEVKGAEYNEQFF.

The chain links TRBV28 to TRBJ1-1; a possible D gene is TRBD1 (6 bases). Trimming removed 5 bases at V and 2 bases at J, with 15 bases between. Germline-derived CDR1 and CDR2 are MDHEN and SYDVKM. The CDR3 has 15 residues. The CDR3 nucleotides are TGTGCCAGCAGTACCCCCGGGACACCTAACACTGAAGCTTTCTTT. Its protein is CASSTPGTPNTEAFF.

The chain carries TRBV4-3 and TRBJ1-1; D unresolved. V was pared by 0 bases and J by 1 base, with 21 bases between. The CDR3 consists of 19 residues. Germline assignment: CDR1 LGHNA and CDR2 YSLEER. CDR3 residues: CASSQDDLRGNSSNTEAFF. CDR3 bases: TGCGCCAGCAGCCAAGATGATCTCAGAGGGAACAGTTCGAACACTGAAGCTTTCTTT.

The chain couples TRBV2 to TRBJ2-3; the D gene is possibly TRBD2 (6 bases). Trimming removed 3 bases at V and 1 base at J, with 11 bases between. The germline V gene has CDR1 SNHLY and CDR2 FYNNEI. CDR3 length equals 15 residues. As DNA, the CDR3 is TGTGCCAGCAGTGATGCGGGACGGGGCACAGATACGCAGTATTTT. The encoded protein is CASSDAGRGTDTQYF.

Only a few counts were recorded for this clone. This chain links TRBV4-3 with TRBJ2-7, with D possibly being TRBD2 (5 bases). Germline V gene sequence: CDR1 LGHNA, CDR2 YSLEER. V dropped 0 bases and J dropped 4 bases, with 16 bases sitting between them. The CDR3 consists of 16 residues. In DNA, the CDR3 is TGCGCCAGCAGCCAAGAATGGGCTAGCCCGACATACGAGCAGTACTTC. Its translation: CASSQEWASPTYEQYF.

The V gene is TRBV9, the J gene TRBJ2-5, with a weak D call TRBD1 (6 bases). The J call may be faulty, since TRBJ2-7 better matches the DNA end. This CDR3 spans 14 amino acids. Germline-derived CDR1 and CDR2 are SGDLS and YYNGEE. Here the CDR3 DNA reads TGTGCCAGCAGCGTAGGCGACAGGACCTACGAGCAGTACTTC. This sequence encodes CASSVGDRTYEQYF.

The chain employs TRBV5-1 and TRBJ2-3, with D possibly matching TRBD2 (5 bases). This CDR3 is 15 amino acids long. V was pared by 0 bases and J by 1 base, with 9 bases between. The germline V gene has CDR1 SGHRS and CDR2 YFSETQ. The CDR3 DNA reads TGCGCCAGCAGCTTGGCTAGCTGCTGCACAGATACGCAGTATTTT. Translated, it gives CASSLASCCTDTQYF.

This rearrangement joins TRBV6-1 to TRBJ2-1; 9 bases are a match to TRBD2. The CDR3 extends over 15 amino acids. CDR1 and CDR2 (germline): MNHNS, SASEGT. V was pared by 7 bases and J by 7 bases, with 11 bases of the junction left unmatched. The DNA for the CDR3 is TGTGCCAGCATCTCGGTCGCGGGAGGGGGTAATGAGCAGTTCTTC. This translates into CASISVAGGGNEQFF.

The chain recombines TRBV19 with TRBJ2-7; the match to TRBD2 covers 8 bases. Germline lookup yields CDR1 LNHDA and CDR2 SQIVND (reference sequence). CDR3 length equals 14 residues. V gave up 4 bases and J gave up 3 bases; unmatched junction bases: 5. CDR3 region: CASSKAGGDYEQYF. CDR3 bases: TGTGCCAGTAGTAAGGCGGGAGGAGACTACGAGCAGTACTTC.

This sequence joins TRBV4-3 and TRBJ2-1; D possibly corresponds to TRBD2 (6 bases). CDR1 and CDR2 (germline): LGHNA, YSLEER. The CDR3 consists of 18 residues. V shed 0 bases and J shed 0 bases, with 15 bases lying between them. The CDR3 DNA follows: TGCGCCAGCAGCCAAGATCTTCGGCGGGATAGCTCCTACAATGAGCAGTTCTTC. As protein: CASSQDLRRDSSYNEQFF.

The rearrangement links TRBV4-1 to TRBJ2-7; 7 nucleotides line up with TRBD2. Germline assignment: CDR1 MGHRA and CDR2 YSYEKL. The CDR3 extends over 15 amino acids. Trimming cost V 1 base and J 2 bases; bases outside gene matches: 5. In DNA, the CDR3 is TGCGCCAGCAGCCAAGGGGGAGGGCTTACCTACGAGCAGTACTTC. This gives the protein CASSQGGGLTYEQYF.

This chain links TRBV28 with TRBJ1-2; D gene ambiguous. V was shortened by 7 bases and J by 4 bases, with 19 bases between the two germline ends. Germline loops: CDR1 MDHEN, CDR2 SYDVKM. This CDR3 contains 15 residues. The chain's CDR3 is CASTSGPPQSYGYTF. Here the CDR3 DNA reads TGTGCCAGCACGTCAGGCCCCCCTCAGTCCTATGGCTACACCTTC.

The chain has TRBV12-5 and TRBJ2-5, with D maybe TRBD1 (6 bases). Germline CDR1 is LGHNT and CDR2 is FRNRAP. The CDR3 spans 17 residues. Trimming took off 2 bases at V and 4 bases at J, with 20 bases between the two ends. CDR3 in amino acids: CASGLRTWQGLAETQYF. The CDR3 nucleotides are TGTGCTAGTGGTTTGAGAACTTGGCAGGGGCTGGCAGAGACCCAGTACTTC.

The gene calls are TRBV27 and TRBJ2-7, with 7 bases lining up with TRBD2. V trimming: 8 bases; J trimming: 4 bases; junction bases outside the gene matches: 11. The CDR3 sequence is 14 residues long. Per germline, CDR1 MNHEY and CDR2 SMNVEV (reference sequence). This CDR3 reads CASGSGTIPYEQYF. CDR3 sequence (DNA): TGTGCCAGCGGCTCCGGGACTATACCTTACGAGCAGTACTTC.

The gene calls are TRBV10-3 and TRBJ2-7, with unresolved D. The V gene lost 4 bases and the J gene lost 0 bases, with 10 bases spanning the gap. The germline gives CDR1 ENHRY, CDR2 SYGVKD. The CDR3 consists of 14 residues. As DNA, the CDR3 is TGTGCCATCAGTGGTACTCGAGGCTCCTACGAGCAGTACTTC. Its translation is CAISGTRGSYEQYF.

The chain joins TRBV11-2 to TRBJ2-1; D is perhaps TRBD2 (6 bases). Germline CDR1 SGHAT, CDR2 FQNNGV. The CDR3 is 14 amino acids. Trimming left V 5 bases short and J 9 bases short, with 17 bases between. The CDR3 spells CASSQREVIGEQFF. The CDR3, as DNA: TGTGCCAGCAGCCAAAGGGAGGTTATAGGTGAGCAGTTCTTC.

The gene calls are TRBV15 and TRBJ2-1, with no clear D. With 4 bases removed from V and 6 bases from J, the gap between germline ends came to 7 bases. Germline-derived CDR1 and CDR2 are LNHNV and YYDKDF (reference sequence). The CDR3 spans 12 residues. For the CDR3, the DNA is TGTGCCACCAGCAAGACACGCAATGAGCAGTTCTTC. Translation gives CATSKTRNEQFF.

There are a few counts of this clone. J is TRBJ2-7 and V is TRBV28, with 11 bases lining up with TRBD2. Germline V gene lookup returns CDR1 MDHEN and CDR2 SYDVKM. This CDR3 is built from 13 residues. V lost 10 bases, J lost 6 bases, and 8 bases stayed unmatched. Written as DNA, the CDR3 is TGTGCCACCCTAGCGGGAGGAAATGGCGAGCAGTACTTC. Translated, it gives CATLAGGNGEQYF.

This chain uses TRBV5-6 with TRBJ2-1; tentative D call: TRBD2 (6 bases). CDR3 length: 12 residues. Trimming took 4 bases from V and 13 from J, leaving 15 bases between them. The germline V gene encodes CDR1 SGHDT and CDR2 YYEEEE. The chain's CDR3 is CASSPTEGSQFF. The CDR3 DNA reads TGTGCCAGCAGCCCGACGGAGGGCTCCCAGTTCTTC.

This chain connects TRBV4-1 to TRBJ2-2; 8 bases agree with TRBD2. Germline V lookup: CDR1 MGHRA, CDR2 YSYEKL. The trim removed 0 bases at V and 4 bases at J, leaving 13 bases unmatched. This CDR3 is 19 amino acids long. For the CDR3, the DNA is TGCGCCAGCAGCCAAGAGACCCCGGGACTAGAGGGAAGCACCGGGGAGCTGTTTTTT. Its protein product is CASSQETPGLEGSTGELFF.

The chain uses TRBV13 and TRBJ2-7; TRBD2 matches 8 bases. The CDR3 has 16 amino acids. The germline V gene has CDR1 PRHDT and CDR2 FYEKMQ (reference sequence). V lost 5 bases to trimming and J lost 0 bases; unmatched junction nucleotides: 9. The CDR3 DNA sequence: TGTGCCAGCAGCCCACGCCAACTAGCGGACTCCTACGAGCAGTACTTC. It codes for CASSPRQLADSYEQYF.

The chain combines TRBV21-1 with TRBJ1-1; TRBD1, the table's D call, lacks a check against the DNA. TRBV21-1 is flagged as a pseudogene. The CDR3 spans 13 residues. CDR3 in amino acids: CASSKAMDSEAFF. The CDR3 region has the DNA TGTGCCAGCAGCAAAGCAATGGACAGTGAAGCTTTCTTT.

The chain combines TRBV5-8 with TRBJ2-2; tentatively, D is TRBD1 (6 bases). This CDR3 spans 15 amino acids. V gave up 2 bases and J gave up 3 bases, with 11 bases separating them. Per the germline V gene, CDR1 is SGHTS and CDR2 is YDEGEE. This chain's CDR3 is CASSLVGADTGELFF. For the CDR3, the DNA is TGTGCCAGCAGCTTAGTGGGGGCGGACACCGGGGAGCTGTTTTTT. The whole variable domain, filled in from reference TRBV5-8 and TRBJ2-2, reads EAGVTQSPTHLIKTRGQQATLRCSPISGHTSVYWYQQALGLGLQFLLWYDEGEERNRGNFPPRFSGRQFPNYSSELNVNALELEDSALYLCASSLVGADTGELFFGEGSRLTVL.